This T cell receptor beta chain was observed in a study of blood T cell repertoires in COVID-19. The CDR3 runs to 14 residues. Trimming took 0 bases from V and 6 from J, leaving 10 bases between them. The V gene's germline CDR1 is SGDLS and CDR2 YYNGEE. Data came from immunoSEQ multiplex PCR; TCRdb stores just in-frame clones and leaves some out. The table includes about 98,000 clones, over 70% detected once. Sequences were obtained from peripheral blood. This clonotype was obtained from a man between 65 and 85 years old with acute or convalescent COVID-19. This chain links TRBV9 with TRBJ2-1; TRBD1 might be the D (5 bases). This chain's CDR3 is CASSVGQTFNEQFF. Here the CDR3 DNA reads TGTGCCAGCAGCGTAGGACAGACGTTCAATGAGCAGTTCTTC.